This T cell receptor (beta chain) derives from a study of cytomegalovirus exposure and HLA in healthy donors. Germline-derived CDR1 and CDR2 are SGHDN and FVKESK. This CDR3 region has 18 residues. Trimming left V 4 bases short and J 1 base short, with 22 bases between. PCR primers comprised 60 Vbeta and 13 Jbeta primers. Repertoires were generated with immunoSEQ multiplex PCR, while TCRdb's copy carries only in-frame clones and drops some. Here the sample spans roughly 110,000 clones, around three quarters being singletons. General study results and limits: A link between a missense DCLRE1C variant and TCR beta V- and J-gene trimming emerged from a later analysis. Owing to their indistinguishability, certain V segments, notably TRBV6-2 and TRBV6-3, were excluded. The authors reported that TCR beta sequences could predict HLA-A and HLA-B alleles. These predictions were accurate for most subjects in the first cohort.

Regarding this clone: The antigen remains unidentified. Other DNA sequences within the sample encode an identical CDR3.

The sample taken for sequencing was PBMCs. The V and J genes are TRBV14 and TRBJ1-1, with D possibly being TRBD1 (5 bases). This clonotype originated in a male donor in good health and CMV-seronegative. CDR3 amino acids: CASSPGLRFGWKNTEAFF. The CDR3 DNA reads TGTGCCAGCAGCCCGGGACTCCGCTTTGGGTGGAAGAACACTGAAGCTTTCTTT.